These T cell receptor beta chains were read from a single sample in a study of T cell responses to AZD1222 COVID-19 vaccine. This table comes from immunoSEQ multiplex PCR, and its TCRdb copy is limited to in-frame clones, with some not included. The sample lists more than 70,000 clones, 90% occurring once. Sequences were derived from peripheral blood, sampled on day 0 of AZD1222 vaccination. The receptors were sampled from an adult in good health. Each CDR3 is given with its conserved first and last residue. The order of the fields is V gene, J gene, clone size, D gene, CDR3 DNA, CDR3 protein. D genes are given only for firm matches. The size field is filled for only some rows; it gives once, few, many or a size class.

v_call: TRBV3-1/TRBV3-2
j_call: TRBJ1-5
clone_size: -
d_call: -
cdr3_nt: TGTGCCAGCAGCCAAGGGGGATTGTTCGGCCAAGCTAATCAGCCCCAGCATTTT
cdr3_aa: CASSQGGLFGQANQPQHF

v_call: TRBV27
j_call: TRBJ1-4
clone_size: -
d_call: -
cdr3_nt: TGTGCCAGCAGCTCGAATCGACAACTTGAAAAACTGTTTTTT
cdr3_aa: CASSSNRQLEKLFF

v_call: TRBV27
j_call: TRBJ1-5
clone_size: once
d_call: -
cdr3_nt: TGTGCCAGCAGTTTATTCTCCGGGGGCAATCAGCCCCAGCATTTT
cdr3_aa: CASSLFSGGNQPQHF

v_call: TRBV28
j_call: TRBJ1-3
clone_size: -
d_call: -
cdr3_nt: TGTGCCAGCAGCCTTAGGGGGGTTGGAAACACCATATATTTT
cdr3_aa: CASSLRGVGNTIYF

v_call: TRBV7-8
j_call: TRBJ1-2
clone_size: -
d_call: -
cdr3_nt: TGTGCCAGCAGCTTAGGCGGGACGCTTACTAACTATGGCTACACCTTC
cdr3_aa: CASSLGGTLTNYGYTF

v_call: TRBV6-5
j_call: TRBJ2-2
clone_size: -
d_call: -
cdr3_nt: TGTGCCAGCAGTTCCCCGGGGGTGAACACCGGGGAGCTGTTTTTT
cdr3_aa: CASSSPGVNTGELFF

v_call: TRBV3-1/TRBV3-2
j_call: TRBJ1-2
clone_size: -
d_call: -
cdr3_nt: TGTGCCAGCCGAGCCGAAGACAGGCTCTATGGCTACACCTTC
cdr3_aa: CASRAEDRLYGYTF

v_call: TRBV5-4
j_call: TRBJ2-7
clone_size: few
d_call: -
cdr3_nt: TGTGCCAGCAGCTCTACTGGCGAGCAGTACTTC
cdr3_aa: CASSSTGEQYF

v_call: TRBV28
j_call: TRBJ2-1
clone_size: -
d_call: TRBD2
cdr3_nt: TGTGCCAGCAGCCCACTAGCGGGAGGGCCTAATGAGCAGTTCTTC
cdr3_aa: CASSPLAGGPNEQFF

v_call: TRBV5-1
j_call: TRBJ1-4
clone_size: -
d_call: TRBD1
cdr3_nt: TGCGCCAGCAGCTTGGAGCCAGGGGGCCAAACTAATGAAAAACTGTTTTTT
cdr3_aa: CASSLEPGGQTNEKLFF

v_call: TRBV9
j_call: TRBJ1-1
clone_size: -
d_call: -
cdr3_nt: TGTGCCAGCAGCGAACTGGAACGGGGGGACACTGAAGCTTTCTTT
cdr3_aa: CASSELERGDTEAFF

v_call: TRBV5-8
j_call: TRBJ2-1
clone_size: -
d_call: -
cdr3_nt: TGTGCCAGCTCTAACCTCGATGAGCAGTTCTTC
cdr3_aa: CASSNLDEQFF

v_call: TRBV11-1
j_call: TRBJ1-1
clone_size: -
d_call: -
cdr3_nt: TGTGCCAGCAGCTTAGGACGGTCCAACACTGAAGCTTTCTTT
cdr3_aa: CASSLGRSNTEAFF

v_call: TRBV5-1
j_call: TRBJ2-1
clone_size: -
d_call: -
cdr3_nt: TGCGCCAGCAGCTTTAGCGGTTACTCCTACAATGAGCAGTTCTTC
cdr3_aa: CASSFSGYSYNEQFF

v_call: TRBV2
j_call: TRBJ1-2
clone_size: -
d_call: TRBD1
cdr3_nt: TGTGCCAGCAGTCTAAACCGGGACAGGGAAGGCTACACCTTC
cdr3_aa: CASSLNRDREGYTF

v_call: TRBV5-1
j_call: TRBJ1-3
clone_size: -
d_call: TRBD1
cdr3_nt: TGCGCCAGCAGCACGGACAGGGGCTCAGGAAACACCATATATTTT
cdr3_aa: CASSTDRGSGNTIYF

v_call: TRBV12-3/TRBV12-4
j_call: TRBJ1-2
clone_size: few
d_call: -
cdr3_nt: TGTGCAGAGGGCGGGGGCAGGGGCTATGGCTACACCTTC
cdr3_aa: CAEGGGRGYGYTF

v_call: TRBV30
j_call: TRBJ1-2
clone_size: -
d_call: TRBD1
cdr3_nt: TGTGCCTGGGAACCCGACAGGGGGCGAGGCTACACCTTC
cdr3_aa: CAWEPDRGRGYTF

v_call: TRBV7-8
j_call: TRBJ1-6
clone_size: -
d_call: TRBD1
cdr3_nt: TGTGCCAGCAGCCGTGGACAGGGTTTCAATTCACCCCTCCACTTT
cdr3_aa: CASSRGQGFNSPLHF

v_call: TRBV7-9
j_call: TRBJ2-2
clone_size: -
d_call: -
cdr3_nt: TGTGCCAGCAGCTTAGAGCACACCGGGGAGCTGTTTTTT
cdr3_aa: CASSLEHTGELFF

v_call: TRBV19
j_call: TRBJ1-1
clone_size: -
d_call: -
cdr3_nt: TGTGCCAGTAGGATAACCGGGACAACTGAAGCTTTCTTT
cdr3_aa: CASRITGTTEAFF

v_call: TRBV2
j_call: TRBJ1-5
clone_size: -
d_call: -
cdr3_nt: TGTGCCAGCAGTGATGGGTGGGGCGGCCCCAATCAGCCCCAGCATTTT
cdr3_aa: CASSDGWGGPNQPQHF

v_call: TRBV7-2
j_call: TRBJ2-7
clone_size: -
d_call: -
cdr3_nt: TGTGCCAGCAGCTCCCCAGGATACGAGCAGTACTTC
cdr3_aa: CASSSPGYEQYF

v_call: TRBV11-3
j_call: TRBJ1-4
clone_size: once
d_call: -
cdr3_nt: TGTGCCAGCAGCTTGGGGTTGGCTAATGAAAAACTGTTTTTT
cdr3_aa: CASSLGLANEKLFF

v_call: TRBV13
j_call: TRBJ2-7
clone_size: -
d_call: -
cdr3_nt: TGTGCCAGCAGCCAACAGCACTACGAGCAGTACTTC
cdr3_aa: CASSQQHYEQYF

v_call: TRBV11-3
j_call: TRBJ2-5
clone_size: -
d_call: -
cdr3_nt: TGTGCCAGCAGCTCGCAGCCTTCAGAGACCCAGTACTTC
cdr3_aa: CASSSQPSETQYF

v_call: TRBV11-3
j_call: TRBJ2-2
clone_size: -
d_call: -
cdr3_nt: TGTGCCAGCAGCTTAGACGTCGCCGGGGAGCTGTTTTTT
cdr3_aa: CASSLDVAGELFF

v_call: TRBV7-9
j_call: TRBJ1-5
clone_size: -
d_call: -
cdr3_nt: TGTGCCAGCAGCGTCGACATTAGCAATCAGCCCCAGCATTTT
cdr3_aa: CASSVDISNQPQHF